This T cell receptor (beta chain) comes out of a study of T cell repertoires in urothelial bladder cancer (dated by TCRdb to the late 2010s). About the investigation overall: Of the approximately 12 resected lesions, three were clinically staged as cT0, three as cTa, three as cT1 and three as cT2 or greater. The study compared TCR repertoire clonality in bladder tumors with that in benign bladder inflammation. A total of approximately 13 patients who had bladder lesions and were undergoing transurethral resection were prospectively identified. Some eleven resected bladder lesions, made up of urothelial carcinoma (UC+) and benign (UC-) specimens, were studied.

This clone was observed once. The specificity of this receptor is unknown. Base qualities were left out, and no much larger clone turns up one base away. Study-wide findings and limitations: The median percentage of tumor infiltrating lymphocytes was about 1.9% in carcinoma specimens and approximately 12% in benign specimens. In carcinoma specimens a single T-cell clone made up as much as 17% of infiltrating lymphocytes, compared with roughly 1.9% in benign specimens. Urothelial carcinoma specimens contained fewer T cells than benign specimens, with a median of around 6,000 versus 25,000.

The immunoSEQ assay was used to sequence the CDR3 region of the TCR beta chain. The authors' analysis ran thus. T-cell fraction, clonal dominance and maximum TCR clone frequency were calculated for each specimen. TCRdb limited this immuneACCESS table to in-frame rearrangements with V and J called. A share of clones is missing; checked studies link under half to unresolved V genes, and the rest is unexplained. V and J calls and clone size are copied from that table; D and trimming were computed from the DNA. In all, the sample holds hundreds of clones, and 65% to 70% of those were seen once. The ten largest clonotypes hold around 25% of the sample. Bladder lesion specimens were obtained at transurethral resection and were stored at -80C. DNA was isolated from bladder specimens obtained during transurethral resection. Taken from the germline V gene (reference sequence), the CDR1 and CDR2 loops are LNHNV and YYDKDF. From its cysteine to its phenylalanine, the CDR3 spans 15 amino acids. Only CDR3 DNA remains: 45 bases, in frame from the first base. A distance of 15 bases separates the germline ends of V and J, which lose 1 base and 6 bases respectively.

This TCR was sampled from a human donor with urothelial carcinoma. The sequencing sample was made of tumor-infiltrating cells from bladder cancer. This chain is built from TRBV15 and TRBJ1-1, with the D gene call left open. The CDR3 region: CATSRGFGGNSEAFF. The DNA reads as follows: TGTGCCACCAGCAGAGGTTTCGGTGGAAACTCTGAAGCTTTCTTT.